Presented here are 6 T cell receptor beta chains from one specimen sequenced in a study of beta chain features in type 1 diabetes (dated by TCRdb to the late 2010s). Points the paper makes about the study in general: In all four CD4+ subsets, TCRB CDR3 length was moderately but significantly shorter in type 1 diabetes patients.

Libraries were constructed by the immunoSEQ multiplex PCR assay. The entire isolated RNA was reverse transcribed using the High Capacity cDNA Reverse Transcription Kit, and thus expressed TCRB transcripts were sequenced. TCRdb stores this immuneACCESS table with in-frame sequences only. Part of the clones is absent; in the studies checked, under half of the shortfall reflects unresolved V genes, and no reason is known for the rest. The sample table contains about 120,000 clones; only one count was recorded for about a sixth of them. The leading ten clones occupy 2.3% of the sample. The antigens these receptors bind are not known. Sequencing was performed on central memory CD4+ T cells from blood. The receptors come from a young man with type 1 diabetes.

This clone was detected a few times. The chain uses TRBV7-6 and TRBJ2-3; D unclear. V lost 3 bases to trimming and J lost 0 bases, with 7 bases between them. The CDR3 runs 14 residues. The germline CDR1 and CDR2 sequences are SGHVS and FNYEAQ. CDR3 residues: CASSLGHSTDTQYF. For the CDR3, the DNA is TGTGCCAGCAGCTTGGGCCATAGCACAGATACGCAGTATTTT.

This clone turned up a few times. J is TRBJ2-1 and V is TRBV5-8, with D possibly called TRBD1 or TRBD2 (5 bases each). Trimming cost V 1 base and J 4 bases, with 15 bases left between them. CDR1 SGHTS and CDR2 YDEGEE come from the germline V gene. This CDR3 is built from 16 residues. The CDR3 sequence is CASSLTGQRGYNEQFF. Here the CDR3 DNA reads TGTGCCAGCAGCTTGACGGGGCAGAGGGGTTACAATGAGCAGTTCTTC.

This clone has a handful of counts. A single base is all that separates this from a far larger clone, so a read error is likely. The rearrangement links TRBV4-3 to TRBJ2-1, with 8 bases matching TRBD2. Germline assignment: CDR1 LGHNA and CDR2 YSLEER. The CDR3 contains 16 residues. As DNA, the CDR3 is TGCGCCCGCAGCCGCCACCCCGGGACTAGAGACAATGAGCAGTTCTTC. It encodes CARSRHPGTRDNEQFF.

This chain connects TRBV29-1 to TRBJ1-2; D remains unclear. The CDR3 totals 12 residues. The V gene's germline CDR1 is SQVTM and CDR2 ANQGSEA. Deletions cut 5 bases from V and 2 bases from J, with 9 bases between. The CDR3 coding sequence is TGCAGCGTTCATTGGGAAAACTATGGCTACACCTTC. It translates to CSVHWENYGYTF.

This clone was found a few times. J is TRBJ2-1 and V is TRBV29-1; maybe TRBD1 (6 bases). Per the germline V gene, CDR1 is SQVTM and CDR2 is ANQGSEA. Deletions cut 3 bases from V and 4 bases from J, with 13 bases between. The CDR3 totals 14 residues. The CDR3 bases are TGCAGCGTTGACCCCAGTAGGGGGTACAATGAGCAGTTCTTC. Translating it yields CSVDPSRGYNEQFF.

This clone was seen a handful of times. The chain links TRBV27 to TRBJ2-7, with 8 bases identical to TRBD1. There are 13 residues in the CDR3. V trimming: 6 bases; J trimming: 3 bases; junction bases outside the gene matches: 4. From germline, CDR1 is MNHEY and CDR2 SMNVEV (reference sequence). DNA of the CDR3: TGTGCCAGCAGAAGACAGGGGTTCTACGAGCAGTACTTC. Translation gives CASRRQGFYEQYF.